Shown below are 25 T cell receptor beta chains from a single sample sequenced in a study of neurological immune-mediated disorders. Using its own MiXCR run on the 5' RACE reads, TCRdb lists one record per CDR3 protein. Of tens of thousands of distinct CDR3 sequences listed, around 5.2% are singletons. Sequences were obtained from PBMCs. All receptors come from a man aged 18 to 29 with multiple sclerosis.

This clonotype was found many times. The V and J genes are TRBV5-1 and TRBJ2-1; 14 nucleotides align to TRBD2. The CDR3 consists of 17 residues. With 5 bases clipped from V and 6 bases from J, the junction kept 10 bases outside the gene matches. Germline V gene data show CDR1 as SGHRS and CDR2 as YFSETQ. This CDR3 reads CASRTNRLAGGPNEQFF. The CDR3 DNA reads TGCGCCAGCAGAACTAACCGACTAGCGGGGGGGCCCAATGAGCAGTTCTTC.

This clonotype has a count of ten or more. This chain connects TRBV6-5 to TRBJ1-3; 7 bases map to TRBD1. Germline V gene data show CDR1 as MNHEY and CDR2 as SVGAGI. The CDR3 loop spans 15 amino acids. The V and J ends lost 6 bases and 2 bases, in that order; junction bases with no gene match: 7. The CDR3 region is CASRATGVTGNTIYF. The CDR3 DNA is TGTGCCAGCAGGGCCACAGGGGTTACTGGAAACACCATATATTTT.

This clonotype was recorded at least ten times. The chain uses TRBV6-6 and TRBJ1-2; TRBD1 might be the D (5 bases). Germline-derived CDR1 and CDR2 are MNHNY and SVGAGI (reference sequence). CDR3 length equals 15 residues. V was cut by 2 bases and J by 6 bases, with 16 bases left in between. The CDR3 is CASSYVGTPVNGYTF. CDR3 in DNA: TGTGCCAGCAGTTACGTTGGGACCCCTGTCAATGGCTACACCTTC.

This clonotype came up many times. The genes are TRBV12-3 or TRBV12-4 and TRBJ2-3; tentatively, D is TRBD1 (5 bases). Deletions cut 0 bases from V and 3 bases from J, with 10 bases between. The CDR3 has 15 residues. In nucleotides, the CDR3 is TGTGCCAGCAGTTTAGCAGGGGCAGGAACAGATACGCAGTATTTT. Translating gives CASSLAGAGTDTQYF.

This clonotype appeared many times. CDR3 region: CASSWPRGEQFF. DNA of the CDR3: TGTGCCAGCAGTTGGCCCCGGGGGGAGCAGTTCTTC. The chain combines TRBV12-3 or TRBV12-4 with TRBJ2-1, with a possible D match to TRBD2 (6 bases). Trimming shortened V by 4 bases and J by 10 bases, and 11 bases separated the two germline ends. The CDR3 spans 12 residues.

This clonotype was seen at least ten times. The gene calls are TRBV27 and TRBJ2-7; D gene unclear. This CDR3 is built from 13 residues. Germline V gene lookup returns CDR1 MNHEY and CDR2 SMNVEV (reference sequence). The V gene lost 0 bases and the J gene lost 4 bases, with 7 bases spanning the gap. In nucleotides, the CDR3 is TGTGCCAGCAGTTTATCTGAAAATTACGAGCAGTACTTC. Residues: CASSLSENYEQYF.

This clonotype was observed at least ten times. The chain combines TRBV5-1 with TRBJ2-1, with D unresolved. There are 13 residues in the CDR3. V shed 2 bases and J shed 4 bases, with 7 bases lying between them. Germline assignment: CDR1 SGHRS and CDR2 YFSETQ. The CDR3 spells CASSFGGYNEQFF. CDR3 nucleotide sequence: TGCGCCAGCAGCTTCGGCGGTTACAATGAGCAGTTCTTC.

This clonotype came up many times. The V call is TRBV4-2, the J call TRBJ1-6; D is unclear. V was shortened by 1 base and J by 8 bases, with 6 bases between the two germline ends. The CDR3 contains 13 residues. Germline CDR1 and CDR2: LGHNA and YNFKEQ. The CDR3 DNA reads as TGTGCCAGCAGCCAAGTCCGTGATTCACCCCTCCACTTT. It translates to CASSQVRDSPLHF.

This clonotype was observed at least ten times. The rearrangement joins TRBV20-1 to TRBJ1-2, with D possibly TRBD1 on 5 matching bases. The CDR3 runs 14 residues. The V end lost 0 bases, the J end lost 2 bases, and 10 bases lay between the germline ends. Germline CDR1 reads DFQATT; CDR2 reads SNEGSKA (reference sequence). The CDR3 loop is CSARDHGGNYGYTF. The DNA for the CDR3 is TGCAGTGCTAGAGATCATGGGGGAAACTATGGCTACACCTTC.

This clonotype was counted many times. CDR3 bases: TGCAGTGCTTCCAAGCAGTACGAGCAGTACTTC. Protein product: CSASKQYEQYF. The chain combines TRBV20-1 with TRBJ2-7; D is unresolved. Germline CDR1 and CDR2: DFQATT and SNEGSKA (reference sequence). The CDR3 spans 11 residues. The V and J ends lost 5 bases and 4 bases respectively, with 9 bases between them.

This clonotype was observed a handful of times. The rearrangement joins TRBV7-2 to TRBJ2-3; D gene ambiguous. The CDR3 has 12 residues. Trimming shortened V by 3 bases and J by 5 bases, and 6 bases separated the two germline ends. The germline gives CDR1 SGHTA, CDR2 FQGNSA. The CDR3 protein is CASSFQRDTQYF. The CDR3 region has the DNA TGTGCCAGCAGCTTCCAACGAGATACGCAGTATTTT.

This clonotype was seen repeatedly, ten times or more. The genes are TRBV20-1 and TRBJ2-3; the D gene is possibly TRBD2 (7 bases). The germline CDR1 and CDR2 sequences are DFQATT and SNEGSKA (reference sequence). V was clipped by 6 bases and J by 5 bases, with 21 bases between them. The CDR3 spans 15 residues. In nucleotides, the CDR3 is TGCAGTGCCAACCTTCCTAGCGGAGGGGGAGATACGCAGTATTTT. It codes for CSANLPSGGGDTQYF.

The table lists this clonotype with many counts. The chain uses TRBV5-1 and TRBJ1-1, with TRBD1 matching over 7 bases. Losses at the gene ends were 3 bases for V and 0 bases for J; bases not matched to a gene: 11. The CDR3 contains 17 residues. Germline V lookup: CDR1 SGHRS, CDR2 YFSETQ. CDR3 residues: CASSYRRDSDMNTEAFF. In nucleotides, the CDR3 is TGCGCCAGCAGCTATCGCCGGGACAGTGATATGAACACTGAAGCTTTCTTT.

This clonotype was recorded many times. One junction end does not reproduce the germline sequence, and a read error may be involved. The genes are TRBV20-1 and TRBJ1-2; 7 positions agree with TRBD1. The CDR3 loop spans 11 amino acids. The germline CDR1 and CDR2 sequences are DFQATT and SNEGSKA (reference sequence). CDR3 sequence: CSARERQGGHF. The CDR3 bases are TGCAGTGCTAGAGAGCGACAGGGCGGGCACTTC.

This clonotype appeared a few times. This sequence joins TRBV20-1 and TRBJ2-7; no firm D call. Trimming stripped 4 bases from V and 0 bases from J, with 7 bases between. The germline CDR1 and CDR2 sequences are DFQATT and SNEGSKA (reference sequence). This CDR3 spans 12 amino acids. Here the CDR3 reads CSATDTSYEQYF. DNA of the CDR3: TGCAGTGCTACCGACACCTCCTACGAGCAGTACTTC.

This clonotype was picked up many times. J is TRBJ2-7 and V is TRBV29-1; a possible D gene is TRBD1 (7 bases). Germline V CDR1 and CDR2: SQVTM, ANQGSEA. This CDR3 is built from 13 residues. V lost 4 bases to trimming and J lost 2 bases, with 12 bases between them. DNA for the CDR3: TGCAGCGTTGGGGGCGGGACAGCCTACGAGCAGTACTTC. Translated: CSVGGGTAYEQYF.

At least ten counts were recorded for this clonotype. CDR3 nucleotides: TGCAGTGCTAGACGGCAACGGATCGAACTGTTTTTT. This translates into CSARRQRIELFF. The rearrangement joins TRBV20-1 to TRBJ1-4; D unclear. The CDR3 is 12 amino acids. CDR1 DFQATT and CDR2 SNEGSKA come from the germline V gene (reference sequence). V dropped 2 bases and J dropped 12 bases, with 13 bases sitting between them.

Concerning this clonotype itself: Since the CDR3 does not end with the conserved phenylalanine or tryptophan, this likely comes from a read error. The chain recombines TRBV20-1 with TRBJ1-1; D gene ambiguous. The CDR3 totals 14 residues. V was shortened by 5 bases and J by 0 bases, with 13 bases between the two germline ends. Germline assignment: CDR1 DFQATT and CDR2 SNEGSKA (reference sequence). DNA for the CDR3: TGCAGTGCTCCAGAAGACGGTCTGAACACTGAAGCTTTCAAT. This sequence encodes CSAPEDGLNTEAFN.

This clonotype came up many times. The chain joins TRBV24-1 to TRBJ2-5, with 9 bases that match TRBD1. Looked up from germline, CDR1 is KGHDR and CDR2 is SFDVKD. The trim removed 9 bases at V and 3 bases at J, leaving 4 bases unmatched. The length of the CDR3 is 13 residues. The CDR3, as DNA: TGTGCCACCGGGACAGGGAGGGAAGAGACCCAGTACTTC. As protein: CATGTGREETQYF.

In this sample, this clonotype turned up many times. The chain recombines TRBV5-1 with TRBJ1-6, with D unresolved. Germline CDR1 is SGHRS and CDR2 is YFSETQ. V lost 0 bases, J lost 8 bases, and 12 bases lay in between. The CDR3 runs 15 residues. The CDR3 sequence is CASSLDSPGDSPLHF. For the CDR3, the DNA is TGCGCCAGCAGCTTGGACAGCCCCGGGGATTCACCCCTCCACTTT.

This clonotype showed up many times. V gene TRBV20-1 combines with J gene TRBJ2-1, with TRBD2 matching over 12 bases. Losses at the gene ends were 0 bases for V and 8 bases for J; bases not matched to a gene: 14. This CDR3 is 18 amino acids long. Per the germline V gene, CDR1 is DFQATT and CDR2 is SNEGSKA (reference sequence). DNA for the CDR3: TGCAGTGCTAGAGATCTCGGGCTAGCGGGGGGGCCCATCCATGAGCAGTTCTTC. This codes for CSARDLGLAGGPIHEQFF.

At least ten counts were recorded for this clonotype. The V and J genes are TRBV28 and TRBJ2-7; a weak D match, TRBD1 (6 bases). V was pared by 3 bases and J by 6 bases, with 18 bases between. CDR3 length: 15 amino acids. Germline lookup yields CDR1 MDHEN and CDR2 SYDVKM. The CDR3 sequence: CASSFWARGSGEQYF. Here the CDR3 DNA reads TGTGCCAGCAGTTTTTGGGCCAGGGGTTCTGGCGAGCAGTACTTC.

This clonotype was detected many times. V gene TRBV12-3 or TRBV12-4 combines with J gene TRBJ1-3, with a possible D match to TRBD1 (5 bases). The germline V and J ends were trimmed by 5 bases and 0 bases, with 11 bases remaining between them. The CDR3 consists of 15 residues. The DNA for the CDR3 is TGTGCCAGCAGTCTCAGGGCGCTCTCTGGAAACACCATATATTTT. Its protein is CASSLRALSGNTIYF.

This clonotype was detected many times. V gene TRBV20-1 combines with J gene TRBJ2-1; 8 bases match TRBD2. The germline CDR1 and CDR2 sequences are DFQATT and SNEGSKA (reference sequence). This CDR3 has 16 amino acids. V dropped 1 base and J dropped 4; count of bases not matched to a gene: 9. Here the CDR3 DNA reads TGCAGTGCTAGAGTCCCGGGTCTAGCGGGTTACAATGAGCAGTTCTTC. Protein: CSARVPGLAGYNEQFF.

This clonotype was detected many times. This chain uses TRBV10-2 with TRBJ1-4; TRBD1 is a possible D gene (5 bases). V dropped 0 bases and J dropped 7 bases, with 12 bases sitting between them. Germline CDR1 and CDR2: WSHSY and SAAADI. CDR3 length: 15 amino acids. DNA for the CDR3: TGCGCCAGCAGTGAGTCGCTGGGGCGCGGTGAAAAACTGTTTTTT. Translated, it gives CASSESLGRGEKLFF.